This passage covers 19 T cell receptor beta chains from one sample sequenced in a study of identical twins. TCRdb re-analysed the 5' RACE reads in MiXCR, keeping a single row per CDR3 protein. The sample lists 700,000 to 950,000 distinct CDR3 sequences, approximately 13% occurring once. The sample was also linked to a second study, of yellow fever vaccine responses in identical twins.

Input material: PBMCs. These receptor sequences come from a young woman in good health.

The chain uses TRBV7-9 and TRBJ2-1; D is possibly TRBD1 (6 bases). Between the trimmed V and J ends, which lost 1 base and 10 bases, there was a span of 11 bases. The CDR3 loop spans 13 amino acids. The germline gives CDR1 SEHNR, CDR2 FQNEAQ (reference sequence). The CDR3 sequence: CASSLGDTYEQFF. The CDR3 DNA is TGTGCCAGCAGCTTAGGGGACACCTACGAGCAGTTCTTC. Looking up the rest from reference TRBV7-9 and TRBJ2-1 gives the full variable domain: DTGVSQNPRHKITKRGQNVTFRCDPISEHNRLYWYRQTLGQGPEFLTYFQNEAQLEKSRLLSDRFSAERPKGSFSTLEIQRTEQGDSAMYLCASSLGDTYEQFFGPGTRLTVL.

The chain carries TRBV28 and TRBJ2-1; D is undetermined. The CDR3 contains 14 residues. CDR1 is MDHEN, CDR2 SYDVKM, per germline. The V end was cut by 10 bases, the J end by 0 bases, with 13 bases between. The CDR3 is CATMSIASYNEQFF. The CDR3 DNA reads TGTGCCACCATGTCCATTGCCTCCTACAATGAGCAGTTCTTC.

This clonotype was seen repeatedly, ten times or more. The DNA is left out, because the CDR3 cannot be placed on it with certainty; the CDR3 is given as TCRdb lists it. The chain employs TRBV4-2 and TRBJ2-1; the table's D call of TRBD2 was not tested on the DNA. A total of 19 residues make up the CDR3, ends included. Germline CDR1 LGHNA, CDR2 YNFKEQ. Here the CDR3 reads CASSQDGRGGPYFGNEQFF.

CDR3 DNA sequence: TGTGCCAGCAGCCAAGCGCTAGTGGCGGGAGTCTCCTACGAGCAGTACTTC. Encoded protein: CASSQALVAGVSYEQYF. The chain combines TRBV3-1 with TRBJ2-7; TRBD2 matches at 7 bases. This CDR3 is built from 17 residues. With V trimmed by 1 base and J by 0 bases, 9 bases remained unmatched. Germline V lookup: CDR1 LGHDT, CDR2 YNNKEL (reference sequence).

This clonotype was counted between two and nine times. The chain combines TRBV7-9 with TRBJ2-7, with D possibly being TRBD1 or TRBD2 (5 bases each). Germline V CDR1 and CDR2: SEHNR, FQNEAQ (reference sequence). Trimming cost V 4 bases and J 1 base, with 14 bases left between them. The CDR3 covers 15 residues. CDR3 nucleotides: TGTGCCAGCAGCTACCTCGGGGCCCCGTCCTACGAGCAGTACTTC. This translates into CASSYLGAPSYEQYF.

This clonotype was detected only a few times. The chain has TRBV3-1 and TRBJ2-1, with 9 bases fitting TRBD2. V shed 2 bases, J shed 8 bases, and the junction held 4 bases outside the gene matches. The germline V gene encodes CDR1 LGHDT and CDR2 YNNKEL (reference sequence). This CDR3 region has 14 residues. In DNA form, the CDR3 reads TGTGCCAGCAGCCAACCAGCGGGAGGTGATGAGCAGTTCTTC. Translated, it gives CASSQPAGGDEQFF.

This clonotype has a handful of counts. This chain links TRBV7-8 with TRBJ1-3, with 7 bases identical to TRBD1. Looked up from germline, CDR1 is SGHVS and CDR2 is FQNEAQ. This CDR3 is 14 amino acids long. J was trimmed by 3 bases and V by 11 bases; bases with no gene match: 10. The CDR3, as DNA: TGTGCCTGCCGGGACAGAAGGATTGGAAACACCATATATTTT. It translates to CACRDRRIGNTIYF.

The chain has TRBV7-9 and TRBJ1-2, with 8 nucleotides matching TRBD1. V lost 7 bases, J lost 4 bases, and 5 bases stayed unmatched. Germline CDR1 SEHNR, CDR2 FQNEAQ (reference sequence). The CDR3 runs 13 residues. The DNA of the CDR3 is TGTGCCAGCACGACAGGGGCAGTCTATGGCTACACCTTC. Residues: CASTTGAVYGYTF.

The table lists this clonotype with a few counts. The chain recombines TRBV20-1 with TRBJ1-6, with 8 nucleotides matching TRBD1. This CDR3 region has 15 residues. Germline CDR1 reads DFQATT; CDR2 reads SNEGSKA (reference sequence). V lost 6 bases, J lost 4 bases, and 8 bases stayed unmatched. The CDR3 DNA reads TGCAGTGCACCGGGCGGACAGGGTTATAATTCACCCCTCCACTTT. Translation: CSAPGGQGYNSPLHF.

This clonotype was counted ten times or more. The chain is built from TRBV28 and TRBJ2-3; maybe TRBD2 (6 bases). CDR1 MDHEN and CDR2 SYDVKM come from the germline V gene. V was shortened by 3 bases and J by 2 bases, with 15 bases between the two germline ends. The CDR3 length is 16 residues. CDR3 nucleotides: TGTGCCAGCAGTTTCGTTAGCGGAAGGGCCACAGATACGCAGTATTTT. Amino acid sequence: CASSFVSGRATDTQYF.

The chain couples TRBV10-3 to TRBJ1-2; no clear D. Germline V CDR1 and CDR2: ENHRY, SYGVKD. The germline V and J ends were trimmed by 3 bases and 4 bases, with 18 bases remaining between them. This CDR3 is 16 amino acids long. CDR3 residues: CAISEAPRAIFYGYTF. As DNA, the CDR3 is TGTGCCATCAGTGAAGCGCCGAGAGCGATCTTCTATGGCTACACCTTC.

This clonotype appeared a single time. V usage is TRBV10-3 and J usage is TRBJ2-1, with D possibly being TRBD1 or TRBD2 (6 bases each). Germline V lookup: CDR1 ENHRY, CDR2 SYGVKD. V shed 11 bases and J shed 5 bases, with 16 bases lying between them. The CDR3 spans 13 residues. For the CDR3, the DNA is TGTGCCGCCTGGGGGGCCTCTGACAATGAGCAGTTCTTC. It translates to CAAWGASDNEQFF.

This clonotype occurred a few times. The chain joins TRBV6-1 to TRBJ2-7; no firm D call. Trimming removed 4 bases at V and 0 bases at J, with 13 bases between. This CDR3 has 15 residues. Germline V lookup: CDR1 MNHNS, CDR2 SASEGT. The CDR3 nucleotides are TGTGCCAGCAGTGCCGGACCGACGAGCTCCTACGAGCAGTACGTC. Its translation is CASSAGPTSSYEQYV.

The CDR3 is CASSYIAGGFGGELFF. The CDR3 DNA sequence: TGTGCCAGCAGTTACATAGCGGGGGGGTTCGGCGGGGAGCTGTTTTTT. The chain has TRBV6-5 and TRBJ2-2; TRBD2 agrees at 11 bases. The CDR3 contains 16 residues. V lost 2 bases to trimming and J lost 7 bases; unmatched junction nucleotides: 6. The V gene's germline CDR1 is MNHEY and CDR2 SVGAGI.

The V and J genes are TRBV2 and TRBJ1-4, with D unresolved. The CDR3 spans 15 residues. CDR1 is SNHLY and CDR2 is FYNNEI in the germline V gene. The germline V and J ends were trimmed by 2 bases and 4 bases, with 11 bases remaining between them. Here the CDR3 DNA reads TGTGCCAGCAGTGAACAAGGAATCCGTAATGAAAAACTGTTTTTT. Its translation: CASSEQGIRNEKLFF.

This clonotype was seen more than once but under ten times. The J gene is TRBJ2-3, the V gene TRBV15; D not certain. The CDR3 is made up of 11 amino acids. Germline V gives CDR1 LNHNV, CDR2 YYDKDF (reference sequence). Trimming took off 3 bases at V and 8 bases at J, with 6 bases between the two ends. DNA for the CDR3: TGTGCCACCAGCAGGGTGGGTACGCAGTATTTT. It codes for CATSRVGTQYF.

This clonotype appeared a few times. The rearrangement joins TRBV7-6 to TRBJ1-2; D might be TRBD1 (5 bases). V gave up 5 bases and J gave up 4 bases, with 14 bases separating them. Germline CDR1 reads SGHVS; CDR2 reads FNYEAQ. This CDR3 region has 14 residues. The CDR3 loop reads CASSPRGSSYGYTF. The CDR3 bases are TGTGCCAGCAGCCCGAGGGGCAGCTCCTATGGCTACACCTTC.

This clonotype has at least ten counts. The V gene is TRBV12-3 or TRBV12-4, the J gene TRBJ2-5, with 7 bases aligning to TRBD1. The ends lost 4 bases at V and 2 bases at J; junction bases unmatched: 4. The CDR3 runs to 14 residues. For the CDR3, the DNA is TGTGCCAGCAGTTCCCCGGGACAGCAAGAGACCCAGTACTTC. It yields the protein CASSSPGQQETQYF.

This chain uses TRBV11-2 with TRBJ2-3; maybe TRBD1 (5 bases). This CDR3 has 15 amino acids. Per germline, CDR1 SGHAT and CDR2 FQNNGV. V dropped 5 bases and J dropped 1 base, with 13 bases sitting between them. The CDR3 reads CASSPGATRTDTQYF. CDR3 sequence (DNA): TGTGCCAGCAGCCCTGGGGCGACACGCACAGATACGCAGTATTTT.